These 13 T cell receptor beta chains came from one sample sequenced in a study of control samples from healthy donors and cancer patients. Some clones are missing from TCRdb's copy, which holds only in-frame ones; the method was immunoSEQ multiplex PCR. The sample shows 130,000 or so clones, about 86% of them seen only once. Material: blood. The receptors were sampled from a man aged 30 to 45 in good health.

The chain is built from TRBV14 and TRBJ2-7; D perhaps matches TRBD1 (5 bases). CDR1 and CDR2 (germline): SGHDN, FVKESK. This CDR3 contains 14 residues. V shed 4 bases and J shed 4 bases, with 14 bases lying between them. CDR3 DNA: TGTGCCAGCAGCCCCTTCACCGCAGGGTACGAGCAGTACTTC. Translated, it gives CASSPFTAGYEQYF.

The V gene is TRBV6-5, the J gene TRBJ1-6; maybe TRBD1 (5 bases). V lost 4 bases to trimming and J lost 7 bases, with 5 bases between them. The V gene's germline CDR1 is MNHEY and CDR2 SVGAGI. The CDR3 has 12 amino acids. The CDR3 reads CASSSGNSPLHF. CDR3 nucleotides: TGTGCCAGCAGTTCAGGGAATTCACCCCTCCACTTT.

The rearrangement joins TRBV5-8 to TRBJ1-1; D perhaps matches TRBD1 (6 bases). Germline CDR1 is SGHTS and CDR2 is YDEGEE. V shed 4 bases and J shed 7 bases, with 17 bases lying between them. This CDR3 is 14 amino acids long. The CDR3 DNA reads as TGTGCCAGCAGCCTACAGGGTCCCTACAATGAAGCTTTCTTT. It specifies CASSLQGPYNEAFF.

The genes are TRBV6-6 and TRBJ2-5, with D possibly TRBD1 on 6 matching bases. This CDR3 has 12 residues. V was clipped by 6 bases and J by 5 bases, with 10 bases between them. CDR1 is MNHNY, CDR2 SVGAGI, per germline (reference sequence). CDR3 sequence: CASRTGFETQYF. The CDR3 nucleotides read TGTGCCAGCAGAACAGGGTTCGAGACCCAGTACTTC.

This clone was seen only once. The rearrangement uses TRBV5-1 and TRBJ1-6; TRBD1 might be the D (6 bases). Germline V lookup: CDR1 SGHRS, CDR2 YFSETQ. The CDR3 contains 15 residues. V shed 1 base and J shed 12 bases, with 17 bases lying between them. CDR3 sequence: CASSLWGAEQLPLHF. The CDR3 DNA follows: TGCGCCAGCAGCTTGTGGGGGGCAGAGCAATTACCCCTCCACTTT. Full variable domain (missing parts from reference TRBV5-1 and TRBJ1-6): KAGVTQTPRYLIKTRGQQVTLSCSPISGHRSVSWYQQTPGQGLQFLFEYFSETQRNKGNFPGRFSGRQFSNSRSEMNVSTLELGDSALYLCASSLWGAEQLPLHFGNGTRLTVT.

The V and J genes are TRBV12-5 and TRBJ1-1; no firm D call. V lost 4 bases and J 4 bases, leaving 10 bases between the germline ends. The germline V gene encodes CDR1 LGHNT and CDR2 FRNRAP. The CDR3 has 13 residues. Here the CDR3 reads CASGYSQVTEAFF. CDR3 in DNA: TGTGCTAGTGGTTATAGCCAGGTCACTGAAGCTTTCTTT.

This rearrangement joins TRBV11-3 to TRBJ2-7; the match to TRBD1 covers 8 bases. V lost 7 bases and J lost 0; bases outside the gene matches: 5. The CDR3 totals 14 residues. The V gene's germline CDR1 is SGHNT and CDR2 YENEEA. CDR3 in amino acids: CASTRTGSSYEQYF. CDR3 sequence (DNA): TGTGCCAGCACCCGGACAGGGTCCTCCTACGAGCAGTACTTC.

The gene calls are TRBV15 and TRBJ1-2; no reliable D call. CDR1 LNHNV and CDR2 YYDKDF come from the germline V gene (reference sequence). The germline V and J ends were trimmed by 0 bases and 2 bases, with 16 bases remaining between them. The CDR3 extends over 17 amino acids. CDR3 nucleotides: TGTGCCACCAGCAGAGATTGGTCTTGGACCGCCAACTATGGCTACACCTTC. Amino acid sequence: CATSRDWSWTANYGYTF.

V and J are TRBV7-3 and TRBJ2-7, with 11 bases that match TRBD1. There are 15 residues in the CDR3. The germline gives CDR1 SGHTA, CDR2 FQGTGA. V gave up 6 bases and J gave up 4 bases; unmatched junction bases: 8. CDR3 in DNA: TGTGCCAGCAGTCCGACCGGGACAGGGGGATACGAGCAGTACTTC. It is translated as CASSPTGTGGYEQYF.

The chain uses TRBV25-1 and TRBJ1-1; 8 bases align to TRBD1. CDR1 MGHDK and CDR2 SYGVNS come from the germline V gene. Trimming at V came to 9 bases and at J to 0 bases, leaving 6 bases not matched to a gene. The CDR3 sequence is 14 residues long. The CDR3 DNA reads as TGTGCCAGTGGGACAGGACAACTGAACACTGAAGCTTTCTTT. Translated: CASGTGQLNTEAFF.

On this clone: In the same sample, other DNA sequences code for this CDR3. The V and J genes are TRBV19 and TRBJ1-5; 8 positions agree with TRBD1. Trimming removed 3 bases from V and 4 bases from J; junction bases left unmatched: 2. The CDR3 totals 14 residues. CDR1 LNHDA and CDR2 SQIVND come from the germline V gene (reference sequence). CDR3 protein: CASSITGGNQPQHF. The CDR3 DNA sequence: TGTGCCAGTAGTATCACAGGGGGAAATCAGCCCCAGCATTTT.

This chain uses TRBV6-2 or TRBV6-3 with TRBJ2-7; no clear D. With 2 bases removed from V and 0 bases from J, the gap between germline ends came to 8 bases. CDR3 length: 14 residues. The germline V gene has CDR1 MNHEY and CDR2 SVGEGT. The CDR3 nucleotides read TGTGCCAGCAGTTACCCCGGGTTCTCCTACGAGCAGTACTTC. Translated: CASSYPGFSYEQYF.

This chain links TRBV6-5 with TRBJ1-1, with 7 bases lining up with TRBD1. The CDR3 spans 14 residues. Trimming at V came to 6 bases and at J to 2 bases, leaving 6 bases not matched to a gene. Germline V lookup: CDR1 MNHEY, CDR2 SVGAGI. The CDR3 spells CASRARDSNTEAFF. For the CDR3, the DNA is TGTGCCAGCAGGGCGCGGGACAGCAACACTGAAGCTTTCTTT.